These 19 T cell receptor beta chains share one sample of origin, sequenced in a study of blood T cells in healthy people across ages. It was with a sample-barcoded 5' primer and a J-beta primer mix that a second PCR of roughly 6 to 12 cycles was run. Each CDR3 protein gets one entry after TCRdb re-called the 5' RACE reads with MiXCR. Of 500,000 to 650,000 distinct CDR3 sequences listed, about 28% are singletons. The same data also contributed to another study, on T cells of mothers and their children.

Material: blood. The receptor source for this set is a boy between 2 and 10 years old in good health.

This chain connects TRBV2 to TRBJ2-3; 8 nucleotides agree with TRBD2. CDR1 SNHLY and CDR2 FYNNEI come from the germline V gene. V was clipped by 3 bases and J by 3 bases; unmatched bases: 11. This CDR3 is built from 17 residues. Here the CDR3 reads CASSDPRVAGMTDTQYF. The CDR3 region has the DNA TGTGCCAGCAGTGATCCTCGAGTAGCGGGAATGACAGATACGCAGTATTTT. The full variable domain, completed using reference TRBV2 and TRBJ2-3, is EPEVTQTPSHQVTQMGQEVILRCVPISNHLYFYWYRQILGQKVEFLVSFYNNEISEKSEIFDDQFSVERPDGSNFTLKIRSTKLEDSAMYFCASSDPRVAGMTDTQYFGPGTRLTVL.

The J gene is TRBJ2-1, the V gene TRBV27, with TRBD1 as a possible D gene (6 bases). The CDR3 spans 16 residues. Germline V gives CDR1 MNHEY, CDR2 SMNVEV (reference sequence). V shed 7 bases and J shed 0 bases, with 16 bases lying between them. CDR3 bases: TGTGCCAGCAACTGGGGGATGACAGGCTCCTACAATGAGCAGTTCTTC. Translation: CASNWGMTGSYNEQFF.

In DNA form, the CDR3 reads TGTGCCAGCAGCTCCACAGGGGTGGACTATGGCTACACCTTC. This encodes CASSSTGVDYGYTF. This chain connects TRBV7-3 to TRBJ1-2; 7 nucleotides agree with TRBD1. Per germline, CDR1 SGHTA and CDR2 FQGTGA. J was trimmed by 3 bases and V by 4 bases; bases with no gene match: 5. The CDR3 has 14 residues. Using reference TRBV7-3 and TRBJ1-2 for the parts outside the CDR3, the full variable domain is GAGVSQTPSNKVTEKGKYVELRCDPISGHTALYWYRQSLGQGPEFLIYFQGTGAADDSGLPNDRFFAVRPEGSVSTLKIQRTERGDSAVYLCASSSTGVDYGYTFGSGTRLTVV.

This clonotype has a handful of counts. The chain uses TRBV11-2 and TRBJ2-5; D is unresolved. CDR1 is SGHAT, CDR2 FQNNGV, per germline. Deletions cut 1 base from V and 4 bases from J, with 13 bases between. The CDR3 sequence is 15 residues long. This CDR3 reads CASSLVRGPGETQYF. The CDR3 DNA is TGTGCCAGCAGCTTAGTTCGCGGCCCAGGAGAGACCCAGTACTTC.

In this sample, this clonotype turned up a few times. V usage is TRBV28 and J usage is TRBJ1-1; the D gene is possibly TRBD1 (6 bases). The germline gives CDR1 MDHEN, CDR2 SYDVKM. The CDR3 totals 14 residues. V shed 6 bases and J shed 7 bases, with 18 bases lying between them. The CDR3 protein is CASSSSTGTLEAFF. The CDR3 coding sequence is TGTGCCAGCAGCTCCTCGACAGGCACCCTTGAAGCTTTCTTT.

This clonotype was counted between two and nine times. The chain recombines TRBV20-1 with TRBJ2-7; D possibly corresponds to TRBD2 (6 bases). Trimming shortened V by 0 bases and J by 3 bases, and 12 bases separated the two germline ends. The V gene's germline CDR1 is DFQATT and CDR2 SNEGSKA (reference sequence). The CDR3 is made up of 14 amino acids. CDR3 sequence reads: CSARDGTGVYEQYF. CDR3 DNA: TGCAGTGCTAGAGATGGGACTGGAGTCTACGAGCAGTACTTC.

To note about this clonotype: Germline is not matched at one junction end, which may reflect a read error. The V and J genes are TRBV7-7 and TRBJ2-5; 8 bases agree with TRBD2. The CDR3 loop spans 16 amino acids. Germline CDR1 is SSHAT and CDR2 is FNYEAQ (reference sequence). The CDR3 coding sequence is TGCGCCAGCAGCACCTTAGCGGGACCGGGTCGGGAGACCCAGTACTTC. Its translation is CASSTLAGPGRETQYF.

This clonotype was counted a few times. The chain combines TRBV5-6 with TRBJ2-3; 10 bases are shared with TRBD1. The V segment lost 3 bases and the J segment 4 bases; nucleotides outside the gene matches: 8. The CDR3 spans 16 residues. Per germline, CDR1 SGHDT and CDR2 YYEEEE. The CDR3: CASSWRMTGGPDTQYF. The CDR3 nucleotides read TGTGCCAGCAGCTGGCGGATGACAGGGGGCCCAGATACGCAGTATTTT.

This chain links TRBV6-5 with TRBJ2-1, with D uncertain. The length of the CDR3 is 16 residues. The V end was cut by 0 bases, the J end by 3 bases, with 12 bases between. CDR1 MNHEY and CDR2 SVGAGI come from the germline V gene. In nucleotides, the CDR3 is TGTGCCAGCAGTTACTCTACGGGCTCTCACTACAATGAGCAGTTCTTC. It specifies CASSYSTGSHYNEQFF.

The genes are TRBV7-9 and TRBJ1-4, with 8 bases that match TRBD1. V was clipped by 2 bases and J by 6 bases; unmatched bases: 5. CDR3 length: 15 amino acids. Germline V gives CDR1 SEHNR, CDR2 FQNEAQ (reference sequence). The CDR3 DNA reads as TGTGCCAGCAGCTTAAGGTCCAGGGGGCATGAAAAACTGTTTTTT. Translating gives CASSLRSRGHEKLFF. The full variable domain, completed using reference TRBV7-9 and TRBJ1-4, is DTGVSQNPRHKITKRGQNVTFRCDPISEHNRLYWYRQTLGQGPEFLTYFQNEAQLEKSRLLSDRFSAERPKGSFSTLEIQRTEQGDSAMYLCASSLRSRGHEKLFFGSGTQLSVL.

There are a few counts of this clonotype. An end of the junction does not agree with germline; a read error may underlie this. This sequence joins TRBV11-2 and TRBJ2-1; D not certain. Germline CDR1 reads SGHAT; CDR2 reads FQNNGV. CDR3 length: 11 residues. CDR3 amino acids: CASSFGNEQLF. CDR3 sequence (DNA): TGTGCCAGCAGCTTTGGGAATGAGCAGCTCTTC.

This clonotype turned up a few times. This chain connects TRBV5-1 to TRBJ1-1; no clear D gene. The CDR3 has 14 residues. Germline CDR1 is SGHRS and CDR2 is YFSETQ. The V end lost 4 bases, the J end lost 0 bases, and 10 bases lay between the germline ends. Here the CDR3 reads CASSPDSVNTEAFF. CDR3 coding DNA: TGCGCCAGCAGCCCGGACTCTGTGAACACTGAAGCTTTCTTT. Based on the CDR3 plus reference TRBV5-1 and TRBJ1-1, the full variable domain is KAGVTQTPRYLIKTRGQQVTLSCSPISGHRSVSWYQQTPGQGLQFLFEYFSETQRNKGNFPGRFSGRQFSNSRSEMNVSTLELGDSALYLCASSPDSVNTEAFFGQGTRLTVV.

This clonotype was counted only a few times. The chain has TRBV15 and TRBJ1-6; TRBD1 aligns across 9 bases. Germline assignment: CDR1 LNHNV and CDR2 YYDKDF (reference sequence). The CDR3 is 16 residues long. The junction had 8 bases not matched to a gene; V was cut back by 4 bases and J by 7 bases. The CDR3: CATSTGTGTVNSPLHF. The CDR3 DNA sequence: TGTGCCACCAGCACCGGGACAGGGACGGTGAATTCACCCCTCCACTTT.

CDR3 sequence: CATSNGGGLNIQYF. The CDR3 DNA reads as TGTGCCACCAGCAACGGCGGGGGGCTAAACATTCAGTACTTC. The chain is built from TRBV15 and TRBJ2-4, with 8 nucleotides matching TRBD2. This CDR3 comprises 14 residues. V lost 4 bases and J lost 6; bases outside the gene matches: 5. In germline, CDR1 is LNHNV, CDR2 YYDKDF (reference sequence).

This chain connects TRBV4-1 to TRBJ1-2, with D possibly matching TRBD1 (5 bases). The germline V gene has CDR1 MGHRA and CDR2 YSYEKL. The V gene lost 1 base and the J gene lost 5 bases, with 14 bases spanning the gap. The CDR3 runs to 15 residues. This CDR3 reads CASSQVGQGGYGYTF. Here the CDR3 DNA reads TGCGCCAGCAGCCAAGTTGGCCAGGGCGGATATGGCTACACCTTC.

The chain couples TRBV20-1 to TRBJ2-1, with D perhaps matching TRBD2 (5 bases). Per germline, CDR1 DFQATT and CDR2 SNEGSKA (reference sequence). The CDR3 loop spans 14 amino acids. V dropped 3 bases and J dropped 5 bases, with 14 bases sitting between them. The CDR3 DNA reads as TGCAGTGCTAGTCTGGGAGTCAAGAACAATGAGCAGTTCTTC. Protein sequence: CSASLGVKNNEQFF.

This clonotype has only a few counts. The J gene is TRBJ2-1, the V gene TRBV7-9, with 10 bases fitting TRBD1. Germline values: CDR1 SEHNR, CDR2 FQNEAQ (reference sequence). The V and J ends lost 4 bases and 8 bases, in that order; junction bases with no gene match: 11. CDR3 length: 16 residues. DNA for the CDR3: TGTGCCAGCAGCTCCTTACCGGGACAGGGGTTAGATGAGCAGTTCTTC. Translated, it gives CASSSLPGQGLDEQFF.

This clonotype was counted a single time. The genes are TRBV7-9 and TRBJ2-5; TRBD1 agrees at 9 bases. Germline V gene sequence: CDR1 SEHNR, CDR2 FQNEAQ (reference sequence). V trimming: 5 bases; J trimming: 6 bases; junction bases outside the gene matches: 10. The CDR3 is 15 amino acids. CDR3 nucleotides: TGTGCCAGCAGCCAAGGGGGGGACAGGGTTCAGACCCAGTACTTC. Protein sequence: CASSQGGDRVQTQYF.

J is TRBJ2-5 and V is TRBV29-1, with TRBD2 matching 10 bases. Trimming took 3 bases from V and 7 from J; bases not matched to a gene: 11. The germline CDR1 and CDR2 sequences are SQVTM and ANQGSEA. CDR3 length: 15 amino acids. CDR3 region: CSVDGAGGPIGTQYF. In DNA, the CDR3 is TGCAGCGTTGATGGAGCGGGAGGGCCCATCGGGACCCAGTACTTC. The full variable domain, completed using reference TRBV29-1 and TRBJ2-5, is SAVISQKPSRDICQRGTSLTIQCQVDSQVTMMFWYRQQPGQSLTLIATANQGSEATYESGFVIDKFPISRPNLTFSTLTVSNMSPEDSSIYLCSVDGAGGPIGTQYFGPGTRLLVL.